The 29 T cell receptor beta chains below were found in one sample sequenced in a study of cytomegalovirus exposure and HLA in healthy donors. Clones were sequenced by immunoSEQ multiplex PCR, and TCRdb holds only the in-frame ones, with some missing. This table holds about 56,000 clones, roughly 95% found once. Sequenced: PBMCs. The source of these receptors is a woman between 18 and 30 years old in good health and CMV-seronegative.

The V call is TRBV10-3, the J call TRBJ2-1; TRBD2 might be the D (5 bases). CDR3 length: 12 residues. V dropped 6 bases and J dropped 9 bases, with 12 bases sitting between them. Germline V gives CDR1 ENHRY, CDR2 SYGVKD. As DNA, the CDR3 is TGTGCCATCAGCCCCGACTACTTTGAGCAGTTCTTC. This sequence encodes CAISPDYFEQFF.

The CDR3 region is CASSVPGDTPNTGELFF. The CDR3 DNA is TGTGCCAGCAGCGTCCCCGGGGACACACCGAACACCGGGGAGCTGTTTTTT. The rearrangement joins TRBV9 to TRBJ2-2; possible D gene TRBD1, 6 bases. This CDR3 has 17 amino acids. The germline gives CDR1 SGDLS, CDR2 YYNGEE. V lost 2 bases, J lost 0 bases, and 14 bases lay in between.

The gene calls are TRBV28 and TRBJ1-5; possible D gene TRBD1, 5 bases. V lost 6 bases to trimming and J lost 2 bases, with 17 bases between them. Germline values: CDR1 MDHEN, CDR2 SYDVKM. This CDR3 has 16 amino acids. The CDR3 DNA reads TGTGCCAGCAGCCCCAGGGTGGTTAGGGGCAATCAGCCCCAGCATTTT. This sequence encodes CASSPRVVRGNQPQHF.

The J gene is TRBJ1-4, the V gene TRBV6-5; D gene ambiguous. CDR1 MNHEY and CDR2 SVGAGI come from the germline V gene. The CDR3 consists of 14 residues. V was trimmed by 2 bases and J by 3 bases, leaving 7 bases between them. CDR3 protein: CASSYRRPNEKLFF. CDR3 coding DNA: TGTGCCAGCAGTTACCGGCGGCCTAATGAAAAACTGTTTTTT.

The V gene is TRBV15, the J gene TRBJ1-1; TRBD1 agrees at 7 bases. This CDR3 comprises 14 residues. The V gene's germline CDR1 is LNHNV and CDR2 YYDKDF (reference sequence). With 2 bases clipped from V and 3 bases from J, the junction kept 3 bases outside the gene matches. In nucleotides, the CDR3 is TGTGCCACCAGCAGATTACAGGGGTACACTGAAGCTTTCTTT. Its protein is CATSRLQGYTEAFF.

V usage is TRBV7-2 and J usage is TRBJ2-5; weak D call: TRBD2 (5 bases). There are 14 residues in the CDR3. V gave up 3 bases and J gave up 4 bases, with 12 bases separating them. CDR1 SGHTA and CDR2 FQGNSA come from the germline V gene. The chain's CDR3 is CASSLAGLGETQYF. Here the CDR3 DNA reads TGTGCCAGCAGCTTGGCAGGACTGGGAGAGACCCAGTACTTC.

The V and J genes are TRBV11-2 and TRBJ1-1, with 8 bases identical to TRBD1. CDR1 SGHAT and CDR2 FQNNGV come from the germline V gene. Trimming cost V 1 base and J 4 bases; bases outside gene matches: 8. This CDR3 region has 16 residues. Here the CDR3 DNA reads TGTGCCAGCAGCTTAGGCAGGGGGCGCCGGGGCACTGAAGCTTTCTTT. Its protein is CASSLGRGRRGTEAFF.

The chain combines TRBV7-3 with TRBJ2-2; 9 nucleotides line up with TRBD1. The CDR3 extends over 15 amino acids. Germline V gene sequence: CDR1 SGHTA, CDR2 FQGTGA. Trimming removed 5 bases from V and 5 bases from J; junction bases left unmatched: 6. As DNA, the CDR3 is TGTGCCAGCAGCCCACAGGGGGCTAGTACCGGGGAGCTGTTTTTT. As protein: CASSPQGASTGELFF. The full variable domain, rest sourced from reference TRBV7-3 and TRBJ2-2, is GAGVSQTPSNKVTEKGKYVELRCDPISGHTALYWYRQSLGQGPEFLIYFQGTGAADDSGLPNDRFFAVRPEGSVSTLKIQRTERGDSAVYLCASSPQGASTGELFFGEGSRLTVL.

The chain joins TRBV29-1 to TRBJ2-5; 8 bases map to TRBD2. The V gene's germline CDR1 is SQVTM and CDR2 ANQGSEA. CDR3 length: 14 residues. Trimming at V came to 5 bases and at J to 5 bases, leaving 10 bases not matched to a gene. In DNA, the CDR3 is TGCAGCGTTAGTTTTTTGGTAGCGGGGGAGACCCAGTACTTC. Its protein is CSVSFLVAGETQYF.

The rearrangement links TRBV5-4 to TRBJ1-1, with a possible D match to TRBD1 (6 bases). Trimming removed 4 bases at V and 6 bases at J, with 16 bases between. This CDR3 has 14 residues. Germline loops: CDR1 SGHNT, CDR2 YYREEE (reference sequence). CDR3 protein: CASSQQGARAEAFF. The CDR3 DNA follows: TGTGCCAGCAGCCAACAGGGAGCCCGGGCTGAAGCTTTCTTT. The entire variable domain, with the rest obtained from reference TRBV5-4 and TRBJ1-1, is as follows: ETGVTQSPTHLIKTRGQQVTLRCSSQSGHNTVSWYQQALGQGPQFIFQYYREEENGRGNFPPRFSGLQFPNYSSELNVNALELDDSALYLCASSQQGARAEAFFGQGTRLTVV.

The chain recombines TRBV19 with TRBJ2-1, with D possibly TRBD1 on 6 matching bases. This CDR3 contains 15 residues. From germline, CDR1 is LNHDA and CDR2 SQIVND (reference sequence). The germline V and J ends were trimmed by 6 bases and 3 bases, with 15 bases remaining between them. CDR3 bases: TGTGCCAGTAGCCAGGGGTTTCTGGTCTACAATGAGCAGTTCTTC. Amino acids: CASSQGFLVYNEQFF.

The rearrangement links TRBV10-2 to TRBJ2-6; D is unresolved. Trimming cost V 8 bases and J 2 bases, with 7 bases left between them. The CDR3 has 13 amino acids. Germline V gene lookup returns CDR1 WSHSY and CDR2 SAAADI. For the CDR3, the DNA is TGCGCCAGCCCTACCCCTGGGGCCAACGTCCTGACTTTC. Translating it yields CASPTPGANVLTF.

The chain combines TRBV27 with TRBJ2-7, with 9 positions matching TRBD1. The germline V gene encodes CDR1 MNHEY and CDR2 SMNVEV (reference sequence). V shed 4 bases, J shed 2 bases, and the junction held 15 bases outside the gene matches. This CDR3 comprises 18 residues. The CDR3 DNA follows: TGTGCCAGCAGTTCGAAAAGGGACAGGGAAGGGAGGCCCTACGAGCAGTACTTC. Its translation is CASSSKRDREGRPYEQYF.

The genes are TRBV7-3 and TRBJ1-2, with TRBD1 as a possible D gene (6 bases). This CDR3 region has 13 residues. Germline assignment: CDR1 SGHTA and CDR2 FQGTGA. Trimming stripped 5 bases from V and 3 bases from J, with 10 bases between. In nucleotides, the CDR3 is TGTGCCAGCAGCCAGGGGCGGCACTATGGCTACACCTTC. Protein product: CASSQGRHYGYTF.

The table lists this clone with a count of one. The chain combines TRBV19 with TRBJ2-5; 14 bases are a match to TRBD2. The CDR3 sequence is 17 residues long. CDR1 and CDR2 (germline): LNHDA, SQIVND (reference sequence). Trimming removed 5 bases from V and 5 bases from J; junction bases left unmatched: 10. The CDR3, as DNA: TGTGCCAGTAGTCCTGTTCGGGGACTAGCGGGAGATGAGACCCAGTACTTC. It translates to CASSPVRGLAGDETQYF.

The rearrangement joins TRBV25-1 to TRBJ2-1, with 10 bases lining up with TRBD1. Germline CDR1 is MGHDK and CDR2 is SYGVNS. V was clipped by 5 bases and J by 10 bases; unmatched bases: 11. This CDR3 has 15 amino acids. CDR3 sequence: CASSPGGQGFGEQFF. The CDR3 DNA reads as TGTGCCAGCAGTCCGGGGGGACAGGGGTTTGGGGAGCAGTTCTTC.

The chain has TRBV5-4 and TRBJ2-7; 7 nucleotides line up with TRBD2. From germline, CDR1 is SGHNT and CDR2 YYREEE (reference sequence). The CDR3 is made up of 16 amino acids. After removal of 0 bases from V and 1 base from J, the junction contained 7 bases not matched to a gene. The CDR3 region has the DNA TGTGCCAGCAGCTTGGGGACTAGGAGGGGATCCTACGAGCAGTACTTC. Its translation is CASSLGTRRGSYEQYF.

V and J are TRBV28 and TRBJ2-1; a weak D match, TRBD1 (5 bases). V lost 3 bases and J lost 4, with 13 bases in between. CDR3 length equals 15 residues. CDR1 is MDHEN and CDR2 is SYDVKM in the germline V gene. CDR3 in amino acids: CASSFWQGGYNEQFF. CDR3 nucleotide sequence: TGTGCCAGCAGTTTTTGGCAGGGTGGATACAATGAGCAGTTCTTC.

The gene calls are TRBV7-2 and TRBJ1-5; the D gene is possibly TRBD1 (5 bases). CDR1 SGHTA and CDR2 FQGNSA come from the germline V gene. The CDR3 consists of 15 residues. V lost 0 bases, J lost 2 bases, and 8 bases lay in between. CDR3 amino acids: CASSLAGLGNQPQHF. The CDR3 DNA follows: TGTGCCAGCAGCTTAGCGGGGCTCGGCAATCAGCCCCAGCATTTT.

This chain uses TRBV19 with TRBJ2-3; 9 bases agree with TRBD1. J lost 1 base, V lost 4 bases, and 3 bases had no gene match. CDR1 and CDR2 from the germline V gene are LNHDA and SQIVND (reference sequence). The CDR3 is 15 residues long. CDR3 loop: CASSTTGGGTDTQYF. CDR3 DNA: TGTGCCAGTAGTACCACAGGGGGCGGCACAGATACGCAGTATTTT.

The gene calls are TRBV18 and TRBJ1-1, with TRBD1 identical over 9 bases. The CDR3 covers 15 residues. Germline-derived CDR1 and CDR2 are KGHSH and LQKENI. V lost 0 bases and J lost 4; bases outside the gene matches: 3. CDR3 in DNA: TGTGCCAGCTCACCACCGGGACAGGGAGGCACTGAAGCTTTCTTT. Amino acids: CASSPPGQGGTEAFF.

This clone was detected only once. The chain combines TRBV5-1 with TRBJ2-7; 9 positions match TRBD1. Germline V gene lookup returns CDR1 SGHRS and CDR2 YFSETQ. V shed 3 bases and J 5 bases; nucleotides not matched to a gene: 6. The CDR3 runs 14 residues. CDR3: CASSSGQGSNEQYF. For the CDR3, the DNA is TGCGCCAGCAGCTCCGGACAGGGGTCGAACGAGCAGTACTTC. The full variable domain, completed using reference TRBV5-1 and TRBJ2-7, is KAGVTQTPRYLIKTRGQQVTLSCSPISGHRSVSWYQQTPGQGLQFLFEYFSETQRNKGNFPGRFSGRQFSNSRSEMNVSTLELGDSALYLCASSSGQGSNEQYFGPGTRLTVT.

This chain joins TRBV14 and TRBJ1-1, with D uncertain. Germline V gene data show CDR1 as SGHDN and CDR2 as FVKESK. The CDR3 consists of 11 residues. The V and J ends lost 4 bases and 7 bases respectively, with 7 bases between them. This CDR3 is CASSPGGEAFF. The CDR3 DNA is TGTGCCAGCAGCCCCGGCGGTGAAGCTTTCTTT.

This clone turned up a few times. The chain combines TRBV6-5 with TRBJ2-7, with a possible D match to TRBD1 (5 bases). The CDR3 sequence is 13 residues long. V lost 6 bases and J lost 4, with 13 bases in between. CDR1 and CDR2 (germline): MNHEY, SVGAGI. In DNA, the CDR3 is TGTGCCAGCAGCTTTGACAGAATGTACGAGCAGTACTTC. Protein: CASSFDRMYEQYF.

The V and J genes are TRBV6-5 and TRBJ2-5; the match to TRBD1 covers 11 bases. CDR1 and CDR2 (germline): MNHEY, SVGAGI. V trimming: 6 bases; J trimming: 5 bases; junction bases outside the gene matches: 5. The CDR3 is 14 amino acids. CDR3 sequence: CASRGTGGWETQYF. In DNA form, the CDR3 reads TGTGCCAGCAGGGGGACAGGGGGTTGGGAGACCCAGTACTTC.

The CDR3 DNA reads TGTGCCAGCACCCTGGAGGGGGCAGGGTACAATGAGCAGTTCTTC. Its protein is CASTLEGAGYNEQFF. The chain combines TRBV2 with TRBJ2-1; D might be TRBD1 (7 bases). Germline CDR1 reads SNHLY; CDR2 reads FYNNEI. Trimming left V 7 bases short and J 4 bases short, with 17 bases between. The CDR3 has 15 amino acids. The whole variable domain, remainder taken from reference TRBV2 and TRBJ2-1, is EPEVTQTPSHQVTQMGQEVILRCVPISNHLYFYWYRQILGQKVEFLVSFYNNEISEKSEIFDDQFSVERPDGSNFTLKIRSTKLEDSAMYFCASTLEGAGYNEQFFGPGTRLTVL.

The V call is TRBV6-5, the J call TRBJ2-1, with 9 bases fitting TRBD2. There are 15 residues in the CDR3. V shed 8 bases and J 5 bases; nucleotides not matched to a gene: 10. Germline CDR1 is MNHEY and CDR2 is SVGAGI. The CDR3 is CASSNPAGGNNEQFF. DNA for the CDR3: TGTGCCAGCTCCAATCCGGCGGGAGGGAACAATGAGCAGTTCTTC.

The genes are TRBV9 and TRBJ2-6, with D uncertain. V was shortened by 10 bases and J by 1 base, with 6 bases between the two germline ends. The CDR3 is made up of 12 amino acids. The germline gives CDR1 SGDLS, CDR2 YYNGEE. The CDR3 sequence: CAPRSGANVLTF. The CDR3 bases are TGTGCCCCCCGTTCTGGGGCCAACGTCCTGACTTTC.

This chain joins TRBV30 and TRBJ2-7; 7 bases are a match to TRBD2. This CDR3 has 15 residues. Germline V lookup: CDR1 GTSNPN, CDR2 SVGIG (reference sequence). The V gene end was trimmed by 2 bases and the J gene end by 6 bases; junction bases not matched to a gene: 13. In nucleotides, the CDR3 is TGTGCCTGGAGTAGGGACGGAGGTGGCGGGAGCGAGCAGTACTTC. This sequence encodes CAWSRDGGGGSEQYF.